This T cell receptor (beta chain) was identified during a study of blood T cells in healthy people across ages. This clonotype was observed a few times. The antigen remains undetermined. Researchers collected approximately 9.5 milliliters of peripheral blood from every single donor. It was with a sample-barcoded 5' primer and a J-beta primer mix that a second PCR of roughly 6 to 11 cycles was run. TCRdb reprocessed the 5' RACE reads via MiXCR and lists one record per CDR3 protein. The profile shows fewer than 900,000 distinct CDR3 sequences, more than 40% of them singletons. Per germline, CDR1 WNHNN and CDR2 SYGVQD (reference sequence). After removal of 9 bases from V and 0 bases from J, the junction contained 7 bases not matched to a gene. This CDR3 comprises 14 residues. Study-wide results and limits: TCR beta diversity, measured per million T cells, fell in a roughly linear way with age.

The chain links TRBV10-1 to TRBJ2-7, with 8 bases matching TRBD2. The sample was blood. This TCR derives from a woman in her sixties in good health. The CDR3 is CARKPAGASYEQYF. The CDR3 nucleotides read TGCGCCAGAAAACCAGCGGGGGCCTCCTACGAGCAGTACTTC.